Following are 14 T cell receptor beta chains from one sample sequenced in a study of blood T cell repertoires in COVID-19. Some clones are missing from TCRdb's copy, which holds only in-frame ones; the method was immunoSEQ multiplex PCR. Of about 59,000 clones in the sample, less than 75% were seen once. Sequencing input: peripheral blood. The receptor source for this set is a woman aged 65 to 85 with acute or convalescent COVID-19.

The chain employs TRBV7-9 and TRBJ2-1, with D perhaps matching TRBD1 or TRBD2 (6 bases each). The CDR3 contains 12 residues. Germline lookup yields CDR1 SEHNR and CDR2 FQNEAQ (reference sequence). Trimming removed 5 bases at V and 12 bases at J, with 14 bases between. Here the CDR3 reads CASSLGGTGQFF. The DNA of the CDR3 is TGTGCCAGCAGCCTAGGGGGGACTGGGCAGTTCTTC.

This chain links TRBV3-1 (or the pseudogene TRBV3-2) with TRBJ2-1; 10 bases line up with TRBD2. V was clipped by 8 bases and J by 3 bases; unmatched bases: 7. The CDR3 has 15 residues. Germline V lookup: CDR1 LGHDT, CDR2 YNNKEL (reference sequence). This CDR3 is CASSSGTSVYNEQFF. The CDR3 DNA reads as TGTGCCAGCTCTTCCGGGACTAGCGTCTACAATGAGCAGTTCTTC.

The V call is TRBV7-8, the J call TRBJ1-1; possible D gene TRBD1, 5 bases. Deletions cut 5 bases from V and 1 base from J, with 8 bases between. The CDR3 has 13 amino acids. The germline gives CDR1 SGHVS, CDR2 FQNEAQ. This CDR3 is CASSPQANTEAFF. CDR3 coding DNA: TGTGCCAGCAGCCCACAGGCGAACACTGAAGCTTTCTTT.

CDR3 sequence: CASSPIGDRRNEQFF. CDR3 DNA sequence: TGTGCCAGCAGCCCCATAGGGGATAGGCGGAATGAGCAGTTCTTC. This rearrangement joins TRBV7-3 to TRBJ2-1; TRBD1 is a possible D gene (5 bases). Germline V CDR1 and CDR2: SGHTA, FQGTGA. Deletions cut 5 bases from V and 7 bases from J, with 18 bases between. The CDR3 loop spans 15 amino acids.

The chain uses TRBV7-9 and TRBJ2-2; D is perhaps TRBD2 (7 bases). CDR1 is SEHNR and CDR2 is FQNEAQ in the germline V gene (reference sequence). Trimming took off 5 bases at V and 7 bases at J, with 17 bases between the two ends. The CDR3 is 15 amino acids. CDR3 in amino acids: CASSLGGPGVGELFF. The CDR3 bases are TGTGCCAGCAGCCTCGGGGGGCCCGGGGTCGGGGAGCTGTTTTTT.

The chain employs TRBV5-1 and TRBJ2-3; 7 nucleotides line up with TRBD1. The CDR3 extends over 16 amino acids. V shed 5 bases, J shed 4 bases, and the junction held 13 bases outside the gene matches. Germline CDR1 is SGHRS and CDR2 is YFSETQ. Written as DNA, the CDR3 is TGCGCCAGCAGTATAGGGGGCACAGATCATTCAGATACGCAGTATTTT. Translating gives CASSIGGTDHSDTQYF.

V gene TRBV30 combines with J gene TRBJ2-3; 11 bases agree with TRBD2. The V gene end was trimmed by 3 bases and the J gene end by 4 bases; junction bases not matched to a gene: 9. The CDR3 runs 16 residues. Germline V gives CDR1 GTSNPN, CDR2 SVGIG (reference sequence). DNA for the CDR3: TGTGCCTGGAGCCCCCTTAGCGGGGGGGCATCAGATACGCAGTATTTT. Amino acid sequence: CAWSPLSGGASDTQYF. Using reference TRBV30 and TRBJ2-3 for the parts outside the CDR3, the full variable domain is SQTIHQWPATLVQPVGSPLSLECTVEGTSNPNLYWYRQAAGRGLQLLFYSVGIGQISSEVPQNLSASRPQDRQFILSSKKLLLSDSGFYLCAWSPLSGGASDTQYFGPGTRLTVL.

The CDR3 loop reads CASSQERQGLQYV. The CDR3 DNA is TGTGCCAGCAGCCAAGAAAGACAGGGTCTGCAGTACGTC. The chain carries TRBV3-1 (or the pseudogene TRBV3-2) and TRBJ2-7; 7 bases are shared with TRBD1. The J segment lost 9 bases and the V segment lost 0 bases, leaving 5 bases of the junction unmatched. In germline, CDR1 is LGHDT, CDR2 YNNKEL (reference sequence). The CDR3 sequence is 13 residues long.

This chain uses TRBV14 with TRBJ2-1, with 9 bases matching TRBD1. V dropped 1 base and J dropped 6; count of bases not matched to a gene: 1. Germline V gene data show CDR1 as SGHDN and CDR2 as FVKESK. There are 14 residues in the CDR3. The CDR3 DNA is TGTGCCAGCAGCCAAGTGACAGGGGGCAATGAGCAGTTCTTC. Translated: CASSQVTGGNEQFF.

The chain uses TRBV19 and TRBJ2-4, with a tentative D call TRBD2 (5 bases). Trimming took 0 bases from V and 7 from J, leaving 10 bases between them. From germline, CDR1 is LNHDA and CDR2 SQIVND (reference sequence). This CDR3 has 14 residues. The CDR3 is CASSIDEGRNIQYF. The CDR3 bases are TGTGCCAGTAGTATAGATGAGGGAAGGAACATTCAGTACTTC.

This chain joins TRBV7-9 and TRBJ1-1; TRBD1 matches 8 bases. The CDR3 loop spans 15 amino acids. Germline trimming cut 4 bases from V and 3 bases from J; bases unmatched to any gene: 7. The V gene's germline CDR1 is SEHNR and CDR2 FQNEAQ (reference sequence). CDR3 protein: CASSSRTGGDTEAFF. CDR3 bases: TGTGCCAGCAGCTCCAGAACAGGGGGAGACACTGAAGCTTTCTTT. The full variable domain, rest sourced from reference TRBV7-9 and TRBJ1-1, is DTGVSQNPRHKITKRGQNVTFRCDPISEHNRLYWYRQTLGQGPEFLTYFQNEAQLEKSRLLSDRFSAERPKGSFSTLEIQRTEQGDSAMYLCASSSRTGGDTEAFFGQGTRLTVV.

J is TRBJ2-1 and V is TRBV4-1; the match to TRBD1 covers 9 bases. The length of the CDR3 is 15 residues. Per germline, CDR1 MGHRA and CDR2 YSYEKL. With 5 bases clipped from V and 5 bases from J, the junction kept 7 bases outside the gene matches. CDR3 sequence: CASSIQGAKNNEQFF. The CDR3 DNA reads as TGCGCCAGCAGCATACAGGGGGCGAAGAACAATGAGCAGTTCTTC.

The V gene is TRBV5-1, the J gene TRBJ2-6; 8 bases align to TRBD2. V shed 5 bases, J shed 2 bases, and the junction held 3 bases outside the gene matches. CDR3 size: 15 residues. Germline lookup yields CDR1 SGHRS and CDR2 YFSETQ. CDR3 in DNA: TGCGCCAGCAGTAAGCGGGAGACTGGGGCCAACGTCCTGACTTTC. Translating gives CASSKRETGANVLTF.

V is TRBV5-5 and J is TRBJ2-5, with 8 nucleotides matching TRBD2. The CDR3 contains 18 residues. V gave up 4 bases and J gave up 5 bases; unmatched junction bases: 19. The germline V gene encodes CDR1 SGHKS and CDR2 YYEKEE (reference sequence). The CDR3 reads CASSPGGGGGLVRETQYF. The CDR3 bases are TGTGCCAGCAGCCCCGGGGGGGGCGGGGGCCTCGTCCGGGAGACCCAGTACTTC.